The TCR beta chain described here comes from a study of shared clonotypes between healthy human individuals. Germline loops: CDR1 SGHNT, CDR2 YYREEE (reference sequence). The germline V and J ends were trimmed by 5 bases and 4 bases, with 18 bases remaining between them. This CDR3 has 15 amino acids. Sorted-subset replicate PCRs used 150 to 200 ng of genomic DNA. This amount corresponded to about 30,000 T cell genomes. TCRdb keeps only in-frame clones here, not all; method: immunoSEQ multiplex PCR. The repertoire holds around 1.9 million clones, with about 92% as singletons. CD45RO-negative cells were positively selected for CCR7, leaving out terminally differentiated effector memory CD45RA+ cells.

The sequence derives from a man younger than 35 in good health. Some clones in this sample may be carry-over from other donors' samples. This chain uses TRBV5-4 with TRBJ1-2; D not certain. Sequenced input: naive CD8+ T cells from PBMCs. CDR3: CASSPWSGPSYGYTF. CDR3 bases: TGTGCCAGCAGTCCGTGGTCAGGTCCCTCCTATGGCTACACCTTC.